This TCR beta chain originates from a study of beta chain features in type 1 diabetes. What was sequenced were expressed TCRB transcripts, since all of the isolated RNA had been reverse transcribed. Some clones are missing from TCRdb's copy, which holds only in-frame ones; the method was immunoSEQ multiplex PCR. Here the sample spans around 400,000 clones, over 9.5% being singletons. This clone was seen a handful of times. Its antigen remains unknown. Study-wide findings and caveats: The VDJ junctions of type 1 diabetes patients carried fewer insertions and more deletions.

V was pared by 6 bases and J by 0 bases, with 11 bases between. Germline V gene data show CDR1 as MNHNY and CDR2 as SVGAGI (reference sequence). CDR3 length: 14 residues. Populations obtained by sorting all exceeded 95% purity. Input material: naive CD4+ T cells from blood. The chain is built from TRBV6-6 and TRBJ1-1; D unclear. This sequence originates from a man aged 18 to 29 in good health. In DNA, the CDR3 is TGTGCCAGCAGCCGCCAAACAGTGAACACTGAAGCTTTCTTT. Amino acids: CASSRQTVNTEAFF.